This TCR beta chain stems from a study of blood T cell repertoires in COVID-19. V was trimmed by 6 bases and J by 0 bases, leaving 10 bases between them. CDR1 and CDR2 (germline): SGHVS, FQNEAQ. The CDR3 covers 14 residues. Sequencing was performed with immunoSEQ multiplex PCR; in TCRdb, only in-frame clones are kept and a portion is missing. This sample has just over 25,000 clones, with 90% found just once. This chain links TRBV7-8 with TRBJ2-3; D call uncertain. The TCR sequence derives from a man between 65 and 85 years old with acute or convalescent COVID-19. Sequenced sample: peripheral blood. The CDR3 sequence: CASRDLESTDTQYF. The DNA for the CDR3 is TGTGCCAGCAGGGATCTAGAAAGCACAGATACGCAGTATTTT. The full variable domain, its missing parts supplied by reference TRBV7-8 and TRBJ2-3, is GAGVSQSPRYKVAKRGQDVALRCDPISGHVSLFWYQQALGQGPEFLTYFQNEAQLDKSGLPSDRFFAERPEGSVSTLKIQRTQQEDSAVYLCASRDLESTDTQYFGPGTRLTVL.